One and the same sample provided the 23 T cell receptor beta chains below, sequenced in a study of CXCR3-negative and CXCR3-positive naive CD8 T cells. No antigen has been assigned to these receptors. All TRB cDNA libraries came from 5' RACE performed with UMI labels. TCRdb re-called the 5' RACE reads, yielding one record per CDR3 amino acid sequence without DNA. In all, the sample yields about 89,000 distinct CDR3 sequences. Whole-study findings and limits: Hydrophobicity was higher for TRB CDR3s found in CXCR3-positive naive cells than in CXCR3-negative naive cells.

Sequenced: naive CXCR3+ CD8+ T cells from blood. Subset here: CD45RO-CCR7+CD27+CD95- naive CD8+ T cells expressing CXCR3 (TNR3+). The receptor source for this set is a human donor in good health. Some clones in this sample may be carry-over from other donors' samples.

This chain joins TRBV12-3 or TRBV12-4 and TRBJ2-1; the TRBD2 assignment by TCRdb is unverifiable without DNA. The CDR3 totals 15 residues. The chain's CDR3 is CASSALSGGADEQFF.

The CDR3 protein is CASSAQETQYF. This chain links TRBV28 with TRBJ2-5. The CDR3 covers 11 residues. Germline V gene data show CDR1 as MDHEN and CDR2 as SYDVKM. The full variable domain, its missing parts supplied by reference TRBV28 and TRBJ2-5, is DVKVTQSSRYLVKRTGEKVFLECVQDMDHENMFWYRQDPGLGLRLIYFSYDVKMKEKGDIPEGYSVSREKKERFSLILESASTNQTSMYLCASSAQETQYFGPGTRLLVL.

The CDR3 spells CASSLYARDRAYEQYF. The rearrangement links TRBV27 to TRBJ2-7; the TCRdb D gene call, TRBD1, has no DNA to confirm it. CDR1 and CDR2 from the germline V gene are MNHEY and SMNVEV (reference sequence). The CDR3 totals 16 residues.

This CDR3 reads CASSVAPAGVYEQYF. The chain recombines TRBV9 with TRBJ2-7; there is no DNA to check the TCRdb D call of TRBD2. CDR1 and CDR2 (germline): SGDLS, YYNGEE. The CDR3 is made up of 15 amino acids.

The chain carries TRBV6-5 and TRBJ2-2. There are 15 residues in the CDR3. Germline values: CDR1 MNHEY, CDR2 SVGAGI. The CDR3 protein is CASSYSTANTGELFF.

The chain links TRBV25-1 to TRBJ2-7. Germline V CDR1 and CDR2: MGHDK, SYGVNS. The CDR3 runs 11 residues. This chain's CDR3 is CASGGKYEQYF.

The rearrangement links TRBV21-1 to TRBJ2-1; without DNA, the TCRdb call of TRBD2 cannot be checked. TRBV21-1 is tagged as a pseudogene. The CDR3 totals 19 residues. This chain's CDR3 is CASSKRGTSGRRFESEQFF.

The V call is TRBV25-1, the J call TRBJ2-1. This CDR3 spans 15 amino acids. CDR1 MGHDK and CDR2 SYGVNS come from the germline V gene. CDR3 protein: CASSVGFLFYNEQFF.

The gene calls are TRBV28 and TRBJ2-1; TCRdb names TRBD1, which stays unverified in the absence of DNA. CDR3 length: 17 residues. Germline CDR1 reads MDHEN; CDR2 reads SYDVKM. The CDR3 loop is CASSLPLDSHSYNEQFF.

The chain uses TRBV28 and TRBJ2-1; the TRBD2 assignment by TCRdb is unverifiable without DNA. The CDR3 spans 15 residues. Germline CDR1 is MDHEN and CDR2 is SYDVKM. Here the CDR3 reads CASSLTSSGSNEQFF.

CDR3 loop: CSAREGYNEQFF. V is TRBV20-1 and J is TRBJ2-1. The germline gives CDR1 DFQATT, CDR2 SNEGSKA (reference sequence). The CDR3 runs to 12 residues.

This sequence joins TRBV7-7 and TRBJ2-2; TCRdb reports TRBD2, a call that lacks DNA to check it against. Germline V gene lookup returns CDR1 SSHAT and CDR2 FNYEAQ (reference sequence). The CDR3 spans 21 residues. The CDR3: CASSLLERASVNVANTGELFF. The complete variable domain, with remaining parts taken from reference TRBV7-7 and TRBJ2-2, reads GAGVSQSPRYKVTKRGQDVTLRCDPISSHATLYWYQQALGQGPEFLTYFNYEAQPDKSGLPSDRFSAERPEGSISTLTIQRTEQRDSAMYRCASSLLERASVNVANTGELFFGEGSRLTVL.

The rearrangement joins TRBV7-9 to TRBJ2-5; TCRdb proposes TRBD2, but this gene call is untestable without DNA. The CDR3 is made up of 16 amino acids. CDR1 and CDR2 (germline): SEHNR, FQNEAQ (reference sequence). CDR3 protein: CASSYDGSLYQETQYF.

The V call is TRBV21-1, the J call TRBJ1-2; TCRdb selects TRBD1, and the lack of DNA leaves this call unchecked. TRBV21-1 is flagged as a pseudogene. This CDR3 contains 16 residues. The CDR3 loop is CASFPYAPGANYGYTF.

The chain has TRBV25-1 and TRBJ2-3; the D call of TRBD1 rests on TCRdb alone, since no DNA is present to check it. This CDR3 has 15 residues. CDR1 MGHDK and CDR2 SYGVNS come from the germline V gene. Here the CDR3 reads CASSEKGAHADTQYF.

The chain has TRBV29-1 and TRBJ2-7; TCRdb's assignment of TRBD1 cannot be checked, as there is no DNA. The CDR3 contains 14 residues. Germline V gene data show CDR1 as SQVTM and CDR2 as ANQGSEA. CDR3 region: CSVYGQPYSYEQYF.

The chain uses TRBV7-3 and TRBJ2-2; TCRdb calls TRBD2, which cannot be checked without DNA. Germline V gene sequence: CDR1 SGHTA, CDR2 FQGTGA. The CDR3 covers 14 residues. CDR3 protein: CASSLTGGTGELFF.

The chain links TRBV15 to TRBJ2-1; TCRdb returns TRBD2, unconfirmable since there is no DNA. Per the germline V gene, CDR1 is LNHNV and CDR2 is YYDKDF (reference sequence). The CDR3 is 13 residues long. This chain's CDR3 is CATSRGKGGEQFF.

The V call is TRBV19, the J call TRBJ1-1; TCRdb's D call, TRBD1, is unchecked because there is no DNA. The CDR3 sequence is 13 residues long. The germline V gene encodes CDR1 LNHDA and CDR2 SQIVND (reference sequence). The chain's CDR3 is CASNQGRGTEAFF.

V gene TRBV15 combines with J gene TRBJ2-7; TCRdb gives TRBD1 as the D gene, but with no DNA this cannot be confirmed. The germline gives CDR1 LNHNV, CDR2 YYDKDF (reference sequence). The CDR3 has 15 residues. The CDR3 loop reads CATSPEETAVYEQYF.

The rearrangement joins TRBV29-1 to TRBJ2-7; TCRdb lists TRBD1, though no DNA is available to test this call. The CDR3 totals 11 residues. The germline V gene has CDR1 SQVTM and CDR2 ANQGSEA. The CDR3 protein is CSIETDYEQYF.

The chain joins TRBV11-2 to TRBJ1-2; TCRdb designates TRBD1, a call that cannot be tested without DNA. Germline V lookup: CDR1 SGHAT, CDR2 FQNNGV. CDR3 length: 12 residues. Here the CDR3 reads CASGGDHYGYTF.

This chain's CDR3 is CSLPPGPGGNNEQCF. The chain couples TRBV20-1 to TRBJ2-1; TCRdb's assignment of TRBD1 cannot be checked, as there is no DNA. CDR1 DFQATT and CDR2 SNEGSKA come from the germline V gene (reference sequence). The CDR3 is 15 amino acids.